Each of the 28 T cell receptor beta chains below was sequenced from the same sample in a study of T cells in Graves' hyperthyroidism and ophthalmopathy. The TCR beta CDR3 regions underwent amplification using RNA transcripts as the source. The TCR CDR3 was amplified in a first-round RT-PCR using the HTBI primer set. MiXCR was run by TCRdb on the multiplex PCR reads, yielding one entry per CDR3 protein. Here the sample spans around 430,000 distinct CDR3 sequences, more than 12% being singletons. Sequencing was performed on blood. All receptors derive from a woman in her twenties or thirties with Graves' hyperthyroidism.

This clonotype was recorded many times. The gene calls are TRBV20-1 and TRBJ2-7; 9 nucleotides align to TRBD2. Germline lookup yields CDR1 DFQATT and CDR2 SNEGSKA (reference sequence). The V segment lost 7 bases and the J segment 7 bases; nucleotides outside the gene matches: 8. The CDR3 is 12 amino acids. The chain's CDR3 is CSVAGGPREQYF. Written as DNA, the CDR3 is TGCAGTGTGGCGGGAGGGCCTAGGGAGCAGTACTTC.

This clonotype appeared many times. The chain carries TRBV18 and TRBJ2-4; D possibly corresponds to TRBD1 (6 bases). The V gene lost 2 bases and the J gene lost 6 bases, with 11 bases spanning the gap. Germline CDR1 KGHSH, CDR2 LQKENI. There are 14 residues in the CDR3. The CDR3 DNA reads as TGTGCCAGCTCACCAGGGGGCGGTGGAAACATTCAGTACTTC. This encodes CASSPGGGGNIQYF.

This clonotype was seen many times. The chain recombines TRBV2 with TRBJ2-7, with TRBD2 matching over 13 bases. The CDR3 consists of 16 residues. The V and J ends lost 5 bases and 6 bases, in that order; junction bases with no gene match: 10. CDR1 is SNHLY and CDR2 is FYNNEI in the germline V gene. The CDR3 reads CASSPRTGLAGVEQYF. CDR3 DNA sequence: TGTGCCAGCAGTCCCCGGACAGGACTAGCGGGAGTCGAGCAGTACTTC.

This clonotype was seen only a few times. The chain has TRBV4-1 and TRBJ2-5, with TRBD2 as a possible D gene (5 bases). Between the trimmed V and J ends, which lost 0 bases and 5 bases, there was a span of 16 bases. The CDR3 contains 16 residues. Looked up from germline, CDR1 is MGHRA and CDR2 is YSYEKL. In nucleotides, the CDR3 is TGCGCCAGCAGCCAAGACGGGGTTGGGCGTGCGGAGACCCAGTACTTC. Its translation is CASSQDGVGRAETQYF.

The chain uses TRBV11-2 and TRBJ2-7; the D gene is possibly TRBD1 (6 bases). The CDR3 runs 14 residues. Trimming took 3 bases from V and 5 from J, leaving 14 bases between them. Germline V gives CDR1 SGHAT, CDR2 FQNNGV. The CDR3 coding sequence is TGTGCCAGCAGCTTTCCAGGGGTATACGACGAGCAGTACTTC. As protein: CASSFPGVYDEQYF.

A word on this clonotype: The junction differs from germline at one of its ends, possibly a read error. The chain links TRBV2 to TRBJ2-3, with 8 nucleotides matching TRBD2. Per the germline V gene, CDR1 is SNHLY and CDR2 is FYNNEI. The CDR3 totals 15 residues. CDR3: CAGSPFSGTTDTQYF. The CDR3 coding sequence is TGTGCCGGCAGCCCATTTAGCGGGACCACAGATACGCAGTATTTT.

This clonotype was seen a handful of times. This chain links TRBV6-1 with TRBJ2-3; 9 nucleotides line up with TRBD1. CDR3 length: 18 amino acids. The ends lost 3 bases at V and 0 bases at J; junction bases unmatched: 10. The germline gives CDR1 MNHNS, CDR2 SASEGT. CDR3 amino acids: CASSDFTGQGESTDTQYF. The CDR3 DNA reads TGTGCCAGCAGTGACTTTACGGGACAGGGAGAAAGCACAGATACGCAGTATTTT.

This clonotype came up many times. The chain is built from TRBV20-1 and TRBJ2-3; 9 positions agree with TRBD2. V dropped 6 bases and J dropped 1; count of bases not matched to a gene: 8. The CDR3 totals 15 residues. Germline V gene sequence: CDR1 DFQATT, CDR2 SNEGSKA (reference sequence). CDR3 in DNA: TGCAGTGCCGCTATCTTAGCGGGGGGCACAGATACGCAGTATTTT. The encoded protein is CSAAILAGGTDTQYF.

The CDR3 coding sequence is TGCGCCAGCAGCCCATCTAGCGGGGTCAATGAGCAGTTCTTC. Protein product: CASSPSSGVNEQFF. This chain uses TRBV5-1 with TRBJ2-1; 9 bases fit TRBD2. CDR3 length: 14 amino acids. Germline lookup yields CDR1 SGHRS and CDR2 YFSETQ. With 4 bases clipped from V and 6 bases from J, the junction kept 5 bases outside the gene matches.

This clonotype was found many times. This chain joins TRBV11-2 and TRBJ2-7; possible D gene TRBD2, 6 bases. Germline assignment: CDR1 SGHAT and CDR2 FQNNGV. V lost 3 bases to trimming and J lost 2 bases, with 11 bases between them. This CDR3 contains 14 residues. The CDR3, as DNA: TGTGCCAGCAGCTTTGAGGGGACTCCCTACGAGCAGTACTTC. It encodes CASSFEGTPYEQYF.

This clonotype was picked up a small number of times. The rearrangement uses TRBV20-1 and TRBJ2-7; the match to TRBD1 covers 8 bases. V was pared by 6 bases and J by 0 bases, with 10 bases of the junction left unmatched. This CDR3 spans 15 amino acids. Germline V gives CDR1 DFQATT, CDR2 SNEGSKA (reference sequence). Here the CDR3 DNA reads TGCAGTGCGGCGAAACAGGGGGGATCCTCCTACGAGCAGTACTTC. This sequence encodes CSAAKQGGSSYEQYF.

This chain's CDR3 is CSAENRAGPGGANVLTF. The CDR3 coding sequence is TGCAGTGCCGAGAACAGGGCCGGACCAGGTGGGGCCAACGTCCTGACTTTC. The chain is built from TRBV20-1 and TRBJ2-6, with D perhaps TRBD1 (6 bases). The CDR3 covers 17 residues. V shed 6 bases and J shed 3 bases, with 21 bases lying between them. CDR1 and CDR2 (germline): DFQATT, SNEGSKA (reference sequence).

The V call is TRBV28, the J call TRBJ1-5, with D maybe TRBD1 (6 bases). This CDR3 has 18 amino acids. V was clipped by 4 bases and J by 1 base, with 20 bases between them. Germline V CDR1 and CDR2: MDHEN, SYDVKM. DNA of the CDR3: TGTGCCAGCAGTTCCGCGGGGCACAGGGACCGGAGCAATCAGCCCCAGCATTTT. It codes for CASSSAGHRDRSNQPQHF.

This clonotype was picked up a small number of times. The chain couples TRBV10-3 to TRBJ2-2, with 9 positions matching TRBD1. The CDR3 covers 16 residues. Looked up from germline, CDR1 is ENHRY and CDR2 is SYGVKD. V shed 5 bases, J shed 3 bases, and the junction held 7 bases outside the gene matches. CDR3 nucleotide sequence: TGTGCCATCAGTTCACCGACAGGGGGTTACACCGGGGAGCTGTTTTTT. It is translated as CAISSPTGGYTGELFF.

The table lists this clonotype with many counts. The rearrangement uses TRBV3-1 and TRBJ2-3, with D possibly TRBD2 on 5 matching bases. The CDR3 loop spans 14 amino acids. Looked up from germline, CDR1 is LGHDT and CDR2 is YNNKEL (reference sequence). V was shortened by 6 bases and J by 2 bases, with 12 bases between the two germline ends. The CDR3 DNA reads TGTGCCAGCAGATCTAGTAGCGCCACAGATACGCAGTATTTT. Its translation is CASRSSSATDTQYF.

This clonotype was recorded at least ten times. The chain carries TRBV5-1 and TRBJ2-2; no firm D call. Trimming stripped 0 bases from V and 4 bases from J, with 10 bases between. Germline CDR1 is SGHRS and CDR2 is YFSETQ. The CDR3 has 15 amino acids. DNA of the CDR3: TGCGCCAGCAGCTTGGCCCCGGTGGGCACCGGGGAGCTGTTTTTT. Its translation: CASSLAPVGTGELFF.

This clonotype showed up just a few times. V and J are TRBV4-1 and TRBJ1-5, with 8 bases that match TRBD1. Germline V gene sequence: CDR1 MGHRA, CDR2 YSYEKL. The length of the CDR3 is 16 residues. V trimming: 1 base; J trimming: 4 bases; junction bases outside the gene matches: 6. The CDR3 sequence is CASSQGGQGANQPQHF. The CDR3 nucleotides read TGCGCCAGCAGCCAAGGCGGACAGGGCGCTAATCAGCCCCAGCATTTT.

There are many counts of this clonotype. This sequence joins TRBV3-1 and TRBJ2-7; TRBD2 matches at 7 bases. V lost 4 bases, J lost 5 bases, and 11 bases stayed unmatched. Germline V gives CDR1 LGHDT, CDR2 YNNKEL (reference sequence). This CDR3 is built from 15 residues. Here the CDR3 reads CASSLWLAGRDEQYF. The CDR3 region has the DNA TGTGCCAGCAGCCTGTGGTTAGCGGGTCGGGACGAGCAGTACTTC.

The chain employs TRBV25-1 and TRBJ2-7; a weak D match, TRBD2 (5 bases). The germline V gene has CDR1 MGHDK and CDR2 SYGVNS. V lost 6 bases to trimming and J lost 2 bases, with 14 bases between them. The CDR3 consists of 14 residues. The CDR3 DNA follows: TGTGCCAGCAGCCGCGAAGCCGGGGCCTACGAGCAGTACTTC. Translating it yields CASSREAGAYEQYF.

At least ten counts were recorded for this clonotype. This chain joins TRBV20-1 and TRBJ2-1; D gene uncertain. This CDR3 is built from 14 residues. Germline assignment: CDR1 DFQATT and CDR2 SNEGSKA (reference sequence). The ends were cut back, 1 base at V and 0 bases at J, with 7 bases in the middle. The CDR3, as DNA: TGCAGTGCTAGAGCGGACCTCTCCTACAATGAGCAGTTCTTC. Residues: CSARADLSYNEQFF.

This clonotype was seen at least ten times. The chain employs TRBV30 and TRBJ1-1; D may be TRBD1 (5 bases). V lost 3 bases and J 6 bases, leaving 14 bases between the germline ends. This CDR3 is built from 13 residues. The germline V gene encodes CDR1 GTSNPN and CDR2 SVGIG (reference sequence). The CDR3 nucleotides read TGTGCCTGGAGCCGGGCCCTAGGGGCTGAAGCTTTCTTT. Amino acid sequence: CAWSRALGAEAFF.

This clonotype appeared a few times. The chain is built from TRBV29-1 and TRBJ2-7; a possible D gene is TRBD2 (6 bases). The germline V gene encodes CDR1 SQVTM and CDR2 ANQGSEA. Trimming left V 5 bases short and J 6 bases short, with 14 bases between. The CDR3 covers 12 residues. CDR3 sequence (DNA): TGCAGCGTTTCTGGGAGCGGGTCCGAGCAGTACTTC. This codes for CSVSGSGSEQYF.

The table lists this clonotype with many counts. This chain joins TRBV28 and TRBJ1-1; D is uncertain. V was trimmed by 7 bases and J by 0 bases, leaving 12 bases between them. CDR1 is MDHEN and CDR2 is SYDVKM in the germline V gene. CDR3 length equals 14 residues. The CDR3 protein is CASKRGDLNTEAFF. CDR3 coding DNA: TGTGCCAGCAAGCGGGGTGACTTGAACACTGAAGCTTTCTTT.

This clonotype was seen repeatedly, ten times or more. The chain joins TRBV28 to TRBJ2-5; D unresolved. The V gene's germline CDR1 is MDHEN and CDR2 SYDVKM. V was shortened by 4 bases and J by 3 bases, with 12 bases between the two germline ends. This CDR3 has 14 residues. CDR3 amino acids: CASSSDVEKETQYF. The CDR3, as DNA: TGTGCCAGCAGTTCGGATGTAGAGAAAGAGACCCAGTACTTC. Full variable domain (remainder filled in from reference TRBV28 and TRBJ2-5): DVKVTQSSRYLVKRTGEKVFLECVQDMDHENMFWYRQDPGLGLRLIYFSYDVKMKEKGDIPEGYSVSREKKERFSLILESASTNQTSMYLCASSSDVEKETQYFGPGTRLLVL.

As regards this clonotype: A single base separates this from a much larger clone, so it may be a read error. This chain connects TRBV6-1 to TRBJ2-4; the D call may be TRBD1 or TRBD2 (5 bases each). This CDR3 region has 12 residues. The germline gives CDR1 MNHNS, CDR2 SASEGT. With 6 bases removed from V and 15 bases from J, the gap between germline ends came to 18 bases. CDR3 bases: TGTGCCAGCAGAGGGGACCGAGTCGGGGTGTACTTC. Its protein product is CASRGDRVGVYF.

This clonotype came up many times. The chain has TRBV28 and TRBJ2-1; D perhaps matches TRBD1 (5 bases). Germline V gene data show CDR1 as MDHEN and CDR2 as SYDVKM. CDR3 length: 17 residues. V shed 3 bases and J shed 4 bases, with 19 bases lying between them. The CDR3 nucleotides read TGTGCCAGCAGTTTGCCGGACACAGCCTCACTTTACAATGAGCAGTTCTTC. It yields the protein CASSLPDTASLYNEQFF. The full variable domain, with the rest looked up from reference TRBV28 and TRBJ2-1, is DVKVTQSSRYLVKRTGEKVFLECVQDMDHENMFWYRQDPGLGLRLIYFSYDVKMKEKGDIPEGYSVSREKKERFSLILESASTNQTSMYLCASSLPDTASLYNEQFFGPGTRLTVL.

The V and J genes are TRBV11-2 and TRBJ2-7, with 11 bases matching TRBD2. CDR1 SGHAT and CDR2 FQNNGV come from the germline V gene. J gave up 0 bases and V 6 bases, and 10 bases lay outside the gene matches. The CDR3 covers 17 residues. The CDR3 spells CASSFPTSGSASYEQYF. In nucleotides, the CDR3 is TGTGCCAGCAGTTTCCCAACTAGCGGGAGCGCCTCCTACGAGCAGTACTTC.

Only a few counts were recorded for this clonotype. The CDR3 reads CASSAAGGHGYTF. CDR3 nucleotides: TGTGCCAGCAGCGCTGCGGGCGGGCACGGCTACACCTTC. This sequence joins TRBV11-2 and TRBJ1-2, with D unresolved. CDR3 length equals 13 residues. The germline V gene has CDR1 SGHAT and CDR2 FQNNGV. V was clipped by 5 bases and J by 8 bases, with 15 bases between them.